The TCR beta chain under discussion was sequenced for a study of cytomegalovirus exposure and HLA in healthy donors. Amplification used 60 Vbeta primers and 13 Jbeta primers. Profiled with immunoSEQ multiplex PCR; TCRdb holds only in-frame clones, not every one. Across about 170,000 clones, the top ten clones capture approximately 0.8% of the sample. The sequencing sample was made of PBMCs. The TCR comes from a woman between 18 and 29 years old in good health and CMV-seropositive.

The CDR3 loop reads CASARDGETQYF. The CDR3 bases are TGTGCATCCGCCAGGGATGGGGAGACCCAGTACTTC. The chain links TRBV30 to TRBJ2-5, with a weak D call TRBD1 (5 bases). The length of the CDR3 is 12 residues. Germline CDR1 and CDR2: GTSNPN and SVGIG (reference sequence).